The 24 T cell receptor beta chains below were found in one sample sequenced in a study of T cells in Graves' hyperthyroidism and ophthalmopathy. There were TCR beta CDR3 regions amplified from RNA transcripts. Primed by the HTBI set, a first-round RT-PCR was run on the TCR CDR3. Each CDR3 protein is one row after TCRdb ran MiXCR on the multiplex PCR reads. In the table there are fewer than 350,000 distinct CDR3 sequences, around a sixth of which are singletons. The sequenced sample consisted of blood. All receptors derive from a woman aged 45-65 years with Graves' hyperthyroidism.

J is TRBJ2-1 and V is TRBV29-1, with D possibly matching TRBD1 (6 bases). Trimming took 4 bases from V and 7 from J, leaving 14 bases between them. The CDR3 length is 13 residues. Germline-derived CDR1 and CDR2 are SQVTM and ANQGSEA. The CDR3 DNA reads TGCAGCGTTGCGAACCCTCAGGGGAATGAGCAGTTCTTC. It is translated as CSVANPQGNEQFF.

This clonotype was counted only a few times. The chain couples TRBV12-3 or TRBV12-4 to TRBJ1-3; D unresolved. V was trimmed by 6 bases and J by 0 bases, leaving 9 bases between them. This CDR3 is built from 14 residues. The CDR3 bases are TGTGCCAGCAGACTCATAAACTCTGGAAACACCATATATTTT. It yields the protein CASRLINSGNTIYF.

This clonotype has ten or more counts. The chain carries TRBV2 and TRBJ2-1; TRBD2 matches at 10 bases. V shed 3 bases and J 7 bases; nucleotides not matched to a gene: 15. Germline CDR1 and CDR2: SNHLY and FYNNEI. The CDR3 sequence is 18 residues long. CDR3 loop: CASSEPPFTSGKGNEQFF. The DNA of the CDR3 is TGTGCCAGCAGTGAGCCCCCCTTTACTAGCGGGAAAGGGAATGAGCAGTTCTTC. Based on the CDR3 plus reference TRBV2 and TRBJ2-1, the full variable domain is EPEVTQTPSHQVTQMGQEVILRCVPISNHLYFYWYRQILGQKVEFLVSFYNNEISEKSEIFDDQFSVERPDGSNFTLKIRSTKLEDSAMYFCASSEPPFTSGKGNEQFFGPGTRLTVL.

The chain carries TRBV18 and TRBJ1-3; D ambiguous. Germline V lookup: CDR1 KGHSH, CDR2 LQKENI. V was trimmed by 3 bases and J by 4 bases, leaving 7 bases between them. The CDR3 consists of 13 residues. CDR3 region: CASSPGEGNTIYF. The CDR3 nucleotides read TGTGCCAGCTCACCTGGGGAAGGAAACACCATATATTTT.

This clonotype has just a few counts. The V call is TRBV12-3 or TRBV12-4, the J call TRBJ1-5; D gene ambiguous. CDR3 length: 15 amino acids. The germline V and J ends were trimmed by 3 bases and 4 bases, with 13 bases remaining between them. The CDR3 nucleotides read TGTGCCAGCAGTTTCAGAAGCAGGCTAAATCAGCCCCAGCATTTT. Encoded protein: CASSFRSRLNQPQHF.

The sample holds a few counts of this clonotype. As DNA, the CDR3 is TGTGCCAGCAGTTTTTCGACAGCATATGGCTACACCTTC. It encodes CASSFSTAYGYTF. This chain links TRBV12-3 or TRBV12-4 with TRBJ1-2; D possibly corresponds to TRBD1 (5 bases). This CDR3 is built from 13 residues. V lost 3 bases and J 5 bases, leaving 10 bases between the germline ends.

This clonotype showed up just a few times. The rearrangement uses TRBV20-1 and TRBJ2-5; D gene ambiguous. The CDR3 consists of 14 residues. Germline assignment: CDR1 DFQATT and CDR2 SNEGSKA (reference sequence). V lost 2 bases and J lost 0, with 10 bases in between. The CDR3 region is CSARKGRYQETQYF. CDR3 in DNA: TGCAGTGCTAGAAAGGGCAGGTACCAAGAGACCCAGTACTTC.

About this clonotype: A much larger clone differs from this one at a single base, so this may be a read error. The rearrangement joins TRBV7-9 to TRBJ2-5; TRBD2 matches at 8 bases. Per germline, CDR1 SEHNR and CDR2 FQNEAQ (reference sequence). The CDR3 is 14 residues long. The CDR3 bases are TGTGCCAGCAGCTTAGCACTAGCGGAAGAGGCCCAGTACTTC. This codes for CASSLALAEEAQYF.

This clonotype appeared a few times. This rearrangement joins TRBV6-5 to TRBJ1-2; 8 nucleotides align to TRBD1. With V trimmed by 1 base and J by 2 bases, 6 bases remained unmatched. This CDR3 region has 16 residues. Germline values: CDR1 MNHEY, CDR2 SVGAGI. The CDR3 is CASSYYRTGLNYGYTF. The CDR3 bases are TGTGCCAGCAGTTACTACCGGACAGGGTTAAACTATGGCTACACCTTC.

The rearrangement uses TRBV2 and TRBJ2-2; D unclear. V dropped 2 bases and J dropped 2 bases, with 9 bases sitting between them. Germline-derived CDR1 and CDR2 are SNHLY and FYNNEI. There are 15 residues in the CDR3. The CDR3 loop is CASSEYSGNTGELFF. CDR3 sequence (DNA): TGTGCCAGCAGTGAATACTCCGGAAACACCGGGGAGCTGTTTTTT.

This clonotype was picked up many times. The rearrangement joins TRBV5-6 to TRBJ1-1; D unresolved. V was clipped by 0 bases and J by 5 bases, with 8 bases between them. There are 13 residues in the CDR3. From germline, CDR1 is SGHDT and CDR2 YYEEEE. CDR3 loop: CASSLVVGTEAFF. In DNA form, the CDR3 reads TGTGCCAGCAGCTTGGTAGTAGGTACTGAAGCTTTCTTT.

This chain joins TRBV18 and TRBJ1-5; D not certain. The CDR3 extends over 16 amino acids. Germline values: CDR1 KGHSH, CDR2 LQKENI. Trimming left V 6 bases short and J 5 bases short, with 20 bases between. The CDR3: CASSFLELKGYQPQHF. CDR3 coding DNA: TGTGCCAGCTCCTTCCTAGAGCTTAAAGGATATCAGCCCCAGCATTTT. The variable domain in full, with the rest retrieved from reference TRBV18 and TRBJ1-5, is NAGVMQNPRHLVRRRGQEARLRCSPMKGHSHVYWYRQLPEEGLKFMVYLQKENIIDESGMPKERFSAEFPKEGPSILRIQQVVRGDSAAYFCASSFLELKGYQPQHFGDGTRLSIL.

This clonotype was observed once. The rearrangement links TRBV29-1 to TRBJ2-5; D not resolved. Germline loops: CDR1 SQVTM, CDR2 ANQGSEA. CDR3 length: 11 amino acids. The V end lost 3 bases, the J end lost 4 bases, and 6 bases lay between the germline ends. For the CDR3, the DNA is TGCAGCGTTGACAGAACAGAGACCCAGTACTTC. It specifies CSVDRTETQYF.

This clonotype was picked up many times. The CDR3 sequence: CASSQEVSGSETQYF. CDR3 DNA: TGTGCCAGCAGCCAAGAAGTCAGCGGGAGTGAGACCCAGTACTTC. V is TRBV4-2 and J is TRBJ2-5, with 8 bases that match TRBD2. CDR1 and CDR2 (germline): LGHNA, YNFKEQ. J gave up 5 bases and V 0 bases, and 5 bases lay outside the gene matches. This CDR3 comprises 15 residues.

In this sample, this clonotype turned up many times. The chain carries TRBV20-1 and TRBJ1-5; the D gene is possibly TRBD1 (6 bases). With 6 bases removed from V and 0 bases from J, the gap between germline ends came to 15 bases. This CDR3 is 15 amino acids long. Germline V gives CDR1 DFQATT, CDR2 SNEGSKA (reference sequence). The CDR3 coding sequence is TGCAGTGCCGAGAGACAGGACCTTAGCAATCAGCCCCAGCATTTT. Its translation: CSAERQDLSNQPQHF.

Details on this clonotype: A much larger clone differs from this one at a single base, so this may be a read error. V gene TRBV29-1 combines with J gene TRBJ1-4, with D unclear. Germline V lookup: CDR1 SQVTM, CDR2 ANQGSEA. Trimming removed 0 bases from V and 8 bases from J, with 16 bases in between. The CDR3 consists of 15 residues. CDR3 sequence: CSVEDRREGGEKLFF. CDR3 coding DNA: TGCAGCGTTGAAGATCGAAGAGAAGGCGGCGAAAAACTGTTTTTT. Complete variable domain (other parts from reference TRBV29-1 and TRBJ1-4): SAVISQKPSRDICQRGTSLTIQCQVDSQVTMMFWYRQQPGQSLTLIATANQGSEATYESGFVIDKFPISRPNLTFSTLTVSNMSPEDSSIYLCSVEDRREGGEKLFFGSGTQLSVL.

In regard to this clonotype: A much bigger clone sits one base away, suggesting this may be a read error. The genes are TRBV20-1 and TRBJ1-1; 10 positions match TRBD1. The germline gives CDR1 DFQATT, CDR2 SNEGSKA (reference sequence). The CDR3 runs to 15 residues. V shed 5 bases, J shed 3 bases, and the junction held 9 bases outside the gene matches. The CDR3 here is CSAAPGQGTHTEAFF. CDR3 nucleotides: TGCAGTGCTGCTCCGGGACAGGGGACGCACACTGAAGCTTTCTTT.

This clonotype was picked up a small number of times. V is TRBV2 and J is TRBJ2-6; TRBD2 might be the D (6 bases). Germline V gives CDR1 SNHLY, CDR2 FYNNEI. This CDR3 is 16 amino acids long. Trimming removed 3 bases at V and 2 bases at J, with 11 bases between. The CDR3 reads CASSDPPGAGANVLTF. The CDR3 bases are TGTGCCAGCAGTGATCCACCGGGGGCTGGGGCCAACGTCCTGACTTTC.

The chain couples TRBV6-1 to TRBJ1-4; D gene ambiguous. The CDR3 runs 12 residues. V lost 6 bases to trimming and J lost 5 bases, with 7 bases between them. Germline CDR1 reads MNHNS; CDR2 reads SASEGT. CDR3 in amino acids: CASRAENEKLFF. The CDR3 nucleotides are TGTGCCAGCAGGGCAGAGAATGAAAAACTGTTTTTT.

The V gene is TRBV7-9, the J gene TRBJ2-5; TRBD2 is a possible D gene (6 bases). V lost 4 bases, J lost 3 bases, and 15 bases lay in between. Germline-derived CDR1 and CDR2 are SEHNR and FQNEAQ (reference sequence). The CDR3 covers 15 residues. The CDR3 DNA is TGTGCCAGCAGCTCCACCGGGACTGCTGAAGAGACCCAGTACTTC. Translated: CASSSTGTAEETQYF. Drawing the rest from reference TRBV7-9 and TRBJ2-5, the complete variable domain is DTGVSQNPRHKITKRGQNVTFRCDPISEHNRLYWYRQTLGQGPEFLTYFQNEAQLEKSRLLSDRFSAERPKGSFSTLEIQRTEQGDSAMYLCASSSTGTAEETQYFGPGTRLLVL.

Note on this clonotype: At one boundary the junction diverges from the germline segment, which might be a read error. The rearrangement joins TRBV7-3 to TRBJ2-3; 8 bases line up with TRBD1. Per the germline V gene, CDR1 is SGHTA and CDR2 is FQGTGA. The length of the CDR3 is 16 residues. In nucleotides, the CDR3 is TGTGCCAGCAGCCACTTAGGAGGACAGGGCACAGATGCGCAGTATTTT. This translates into CASSHLGGQGTDAQYF. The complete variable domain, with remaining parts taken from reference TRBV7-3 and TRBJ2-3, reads GAGVSQTPSNKVTEKGKYVELRCDPISGHTALYWYRQSLGQGPEFLIYFQGTGAADDSGLPNDRFFAVRPEGSVSTLKIQRTERGDSAVYLCASSHLGGQGTDAQYFGPGTRLTVL.

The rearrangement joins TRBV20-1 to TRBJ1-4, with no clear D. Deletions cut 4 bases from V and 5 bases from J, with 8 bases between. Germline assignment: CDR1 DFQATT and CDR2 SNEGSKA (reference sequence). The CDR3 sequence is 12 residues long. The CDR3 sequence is CSAKAANEKLFF. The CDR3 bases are TGCAGTGCTAAAGCAGCGAATGAAAAACTGTTTTTT.

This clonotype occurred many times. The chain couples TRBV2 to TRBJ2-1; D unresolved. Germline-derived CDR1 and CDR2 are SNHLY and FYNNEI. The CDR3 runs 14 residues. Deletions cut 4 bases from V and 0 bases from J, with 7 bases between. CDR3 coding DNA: TGTGCCAGCAGTGGATCCCCCTCCTACAATGAGCAGTTCTTC. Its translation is CASSGSPSYNEQFF.

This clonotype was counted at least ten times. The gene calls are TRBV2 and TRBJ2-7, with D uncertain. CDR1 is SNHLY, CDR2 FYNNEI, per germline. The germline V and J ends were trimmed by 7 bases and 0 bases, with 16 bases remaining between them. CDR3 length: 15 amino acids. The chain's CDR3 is CASTLGNPSSYEQYV. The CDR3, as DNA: TGTGCCAGCACCTTAGGGAACCCAAGCTCCTACGAGCAGTACGTC.